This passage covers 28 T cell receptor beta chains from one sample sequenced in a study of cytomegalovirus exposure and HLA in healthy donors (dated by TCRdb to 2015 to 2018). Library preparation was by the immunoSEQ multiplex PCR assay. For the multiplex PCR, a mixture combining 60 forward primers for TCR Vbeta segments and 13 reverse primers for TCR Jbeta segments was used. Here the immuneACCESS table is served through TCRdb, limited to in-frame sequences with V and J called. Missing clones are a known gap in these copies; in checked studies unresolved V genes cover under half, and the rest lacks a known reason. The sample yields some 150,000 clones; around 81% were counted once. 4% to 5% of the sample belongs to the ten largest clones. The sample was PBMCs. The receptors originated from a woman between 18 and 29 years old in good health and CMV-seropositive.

The CDR3 spells CASSPQGGAYEQYF. CDR3 coding DNA: TGTGCCAGCAGCCCACAGGGGGGGGCCTACGAGCAGTACTTC. The chain couples TRBV7-8 to TRBJ2-7, with D tentatively TRBD1 (8 bases). This CDR3 contains 14 residues. Germline V gene sequence: CDR1 SGHVS, CDR2 FQNEAQ. V shed 5 bases and J shed 2 bases, with 13 bases lying between them.

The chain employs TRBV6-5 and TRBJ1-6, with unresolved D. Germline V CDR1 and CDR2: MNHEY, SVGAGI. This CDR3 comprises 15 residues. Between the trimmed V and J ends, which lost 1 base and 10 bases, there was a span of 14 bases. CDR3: CASSYWVGRQSPLHF. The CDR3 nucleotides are TGTGCCAGCAGTTACTGGGTGGGGAGGCAATCACCCCTCCACTTT.

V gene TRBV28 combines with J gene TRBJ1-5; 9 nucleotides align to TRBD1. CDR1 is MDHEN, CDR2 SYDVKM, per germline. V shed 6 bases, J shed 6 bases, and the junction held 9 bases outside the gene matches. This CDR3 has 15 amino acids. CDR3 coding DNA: TGTGCCAGCAGACCGGACAGGGGTTTGGGTCAGCCCCAGCATTTT. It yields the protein CASRPDRGLGQPQHF.

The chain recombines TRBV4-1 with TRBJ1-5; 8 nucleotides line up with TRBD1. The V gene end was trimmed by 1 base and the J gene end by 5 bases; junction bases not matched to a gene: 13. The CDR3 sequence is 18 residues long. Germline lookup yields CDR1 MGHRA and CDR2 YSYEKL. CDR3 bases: TGCGCCAGCAGCCAAGGTGGCAGGGGGCTAGGGATCGATCAGCCCCAGCATTTT. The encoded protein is CASSQGGRGLGIDQPQHF.

In DNA form, the CDR3 reads TGTGCCAGCACAAACCGCGGCAGGGGCAATCATGGCTACACCTTC. This translates into CASTNRGRGNHGYTF. The chain links TRBV6-1 to TRBJ1-2, with D possibly TRBD1 on 6 matching bases. The length of the CDR3 is 15 residues. With 7 bases removed from V and 6 bases from J, the gap between germline ends came to 21 bases. Germline V CDR1 and CDR2: MNHNS, SASEGT.

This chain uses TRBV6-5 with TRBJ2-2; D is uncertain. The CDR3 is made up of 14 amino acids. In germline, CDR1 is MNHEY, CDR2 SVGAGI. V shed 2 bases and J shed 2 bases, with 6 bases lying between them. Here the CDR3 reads CASSYEINTGELFF. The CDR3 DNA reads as TGTGCCAGCAGTTACGAGATAAACACCGGGGAGCTGTTTTTT.

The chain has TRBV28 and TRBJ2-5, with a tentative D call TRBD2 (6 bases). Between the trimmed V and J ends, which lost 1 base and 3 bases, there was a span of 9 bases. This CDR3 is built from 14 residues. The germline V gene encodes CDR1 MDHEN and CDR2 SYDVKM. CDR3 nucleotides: TGTGCCAGCAGTTTATTGGGGGGTGAAGAGACCCAGTACTTC. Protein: CASSLLGGEETQYF.

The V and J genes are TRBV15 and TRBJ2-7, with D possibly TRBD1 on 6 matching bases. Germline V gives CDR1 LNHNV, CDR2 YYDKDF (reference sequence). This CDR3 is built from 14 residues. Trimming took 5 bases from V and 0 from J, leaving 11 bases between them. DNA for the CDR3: TGTGCCACCAGCTCCAGGGACACCTCCTACGAGCAGTACTTC. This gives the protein CATSSRDTSYEQYF.

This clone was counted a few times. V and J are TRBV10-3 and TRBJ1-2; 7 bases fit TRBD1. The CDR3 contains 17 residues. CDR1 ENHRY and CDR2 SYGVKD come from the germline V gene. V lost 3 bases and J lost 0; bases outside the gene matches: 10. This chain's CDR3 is CAISDQTGSQANYGYTF. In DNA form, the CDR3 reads TGTGCCATCAGTGATCAGACAGGGTCCCAAGCTAACTATGGCTACACCTTC.

In nucleotides, the CDR3 is TGCGCCAGCAGCCAAGATGCTCTAGCGGGGACTCTTTACGAGCAGTACTTC. This codes for CASSQDALAGTLYEQYF. This chain connects TRBV4-3 to TRBJ2-7; 9 bases match TRBD2. The CDR3 extends over 17 amino acids. Looked up from germline, CDR1 is LGHNA and CDR2 is YSLEER. Trimming cost V 0 bases and J 4 bases; bases outside gene matches: 10.

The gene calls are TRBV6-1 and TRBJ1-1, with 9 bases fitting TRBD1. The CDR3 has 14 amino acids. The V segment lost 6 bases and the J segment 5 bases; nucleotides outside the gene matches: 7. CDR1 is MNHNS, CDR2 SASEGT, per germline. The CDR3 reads CASRRQGDGTEAFF. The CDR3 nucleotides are TGTGCCAGCAGAAGACAGGGGGATGGAACTGAAGCTTTCTTT.

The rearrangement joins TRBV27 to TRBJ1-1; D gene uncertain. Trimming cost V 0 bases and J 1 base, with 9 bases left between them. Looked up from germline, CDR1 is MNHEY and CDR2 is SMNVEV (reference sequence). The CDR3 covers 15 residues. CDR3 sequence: CASSLSPGGNTEAFF. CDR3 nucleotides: TGTGCCAGCAGTTTATCGCCAGGAGGGAACACTGAAGCTTTCTTT.

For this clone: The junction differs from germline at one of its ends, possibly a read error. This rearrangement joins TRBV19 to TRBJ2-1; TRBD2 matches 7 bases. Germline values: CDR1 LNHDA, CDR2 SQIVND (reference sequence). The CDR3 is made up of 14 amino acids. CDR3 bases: TGTGCCAGTAGTCCAGGGACTACTTACAGTGAGCAGTTCTTC. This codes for CASSPGTTYSEQFF.

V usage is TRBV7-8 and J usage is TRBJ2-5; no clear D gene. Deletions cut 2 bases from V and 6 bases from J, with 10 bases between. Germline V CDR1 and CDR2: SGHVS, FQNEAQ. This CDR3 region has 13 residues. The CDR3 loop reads CASSLITEQTQYF. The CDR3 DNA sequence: TGTGCCAGCAGCTTAATCACTGAACAGACCCAGTACTTC.

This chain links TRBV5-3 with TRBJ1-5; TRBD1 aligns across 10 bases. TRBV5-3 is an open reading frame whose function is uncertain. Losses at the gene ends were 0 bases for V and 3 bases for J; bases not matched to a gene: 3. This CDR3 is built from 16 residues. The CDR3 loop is CARSLADRGDNQPQHF. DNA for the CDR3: TGTGCCAGAAGCTTGGCGGACAGGGGGGACAATCAGCCCCAGCATTTT.

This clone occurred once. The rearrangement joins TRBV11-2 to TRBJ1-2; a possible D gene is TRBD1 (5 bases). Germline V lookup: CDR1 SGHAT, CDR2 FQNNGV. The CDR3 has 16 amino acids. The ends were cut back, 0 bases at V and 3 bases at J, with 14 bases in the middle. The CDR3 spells CASSLDLAGPHYGYTF. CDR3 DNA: TGTGCCAGCAGCTTAGATCTTGCAGGGCCCCACTATGGCTACACCTTC.

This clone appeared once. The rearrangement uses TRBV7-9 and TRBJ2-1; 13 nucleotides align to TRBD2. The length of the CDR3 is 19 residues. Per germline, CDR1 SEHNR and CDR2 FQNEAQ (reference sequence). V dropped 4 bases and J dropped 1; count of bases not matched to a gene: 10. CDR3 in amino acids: CASSSGLAGASSSYNEQFF. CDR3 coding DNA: TGTGCCAGCAGCTCAGGACTAGCGGGGGCCTCGAGTTCCTACAATGAGCAGTTCTTC. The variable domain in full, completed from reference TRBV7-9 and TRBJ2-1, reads DTGVSQNPRHKITKRGQNVTFRCDPISEHNRLYWYRQTLGQGPEFLTYFQNEAQLEKSRLLSDRFSAERPKGSFSTLEIQRTEQGDSAMYLCASSSGLAGASSSYNEQFFGPGTRLTVL.

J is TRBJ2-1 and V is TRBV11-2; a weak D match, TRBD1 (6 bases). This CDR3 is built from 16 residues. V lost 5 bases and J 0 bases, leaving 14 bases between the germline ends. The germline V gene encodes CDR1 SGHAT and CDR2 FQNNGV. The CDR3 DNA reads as TGTGCCAGCAGCCGAGCAGGGGAGAGCTCCTACAATGAGCAGTTCTTC. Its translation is CASSRAGESSYNEQFF.

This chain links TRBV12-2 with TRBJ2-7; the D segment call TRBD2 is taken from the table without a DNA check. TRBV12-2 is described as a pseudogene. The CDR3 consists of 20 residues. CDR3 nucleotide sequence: TGTGCAAGTCGCTTAGACCTCTCCCGTTCCTCGGGGGAAAATAACTACGAGCAGTACTTC. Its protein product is CASRLDLSRSSGENNYEQYF.

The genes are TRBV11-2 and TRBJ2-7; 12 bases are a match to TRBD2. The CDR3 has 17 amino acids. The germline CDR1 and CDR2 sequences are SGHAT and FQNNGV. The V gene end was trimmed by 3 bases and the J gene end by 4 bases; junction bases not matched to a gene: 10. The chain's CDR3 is CASSFFSATSGGYEQYF. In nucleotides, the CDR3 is TGTGCCAGCAGCTTTTTTTCCGCGACTAGCGGGGGTTACGAGCAGTACTTC.

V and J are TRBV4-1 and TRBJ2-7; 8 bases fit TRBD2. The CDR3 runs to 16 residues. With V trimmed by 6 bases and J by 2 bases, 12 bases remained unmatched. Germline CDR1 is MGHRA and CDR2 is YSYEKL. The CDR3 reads CASRHIGGGSTYEQYF. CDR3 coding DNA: TGCGCCAGCAGACACATCGGGGGGGGGTCGACCTACGAGCAGTACTTC.

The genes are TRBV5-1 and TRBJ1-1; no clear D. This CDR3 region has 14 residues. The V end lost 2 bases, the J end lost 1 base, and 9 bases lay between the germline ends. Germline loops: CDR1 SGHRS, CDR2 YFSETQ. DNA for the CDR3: TGCGCCAGCAGCTTTGAGGGCCCGAACACTGAAGCTTTCTTT. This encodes CASSFEGPNTEAFF.

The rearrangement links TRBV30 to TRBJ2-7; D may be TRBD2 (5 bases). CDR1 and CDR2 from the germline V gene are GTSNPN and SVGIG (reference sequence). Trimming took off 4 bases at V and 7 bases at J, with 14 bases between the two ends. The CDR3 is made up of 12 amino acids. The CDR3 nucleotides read TGTGCCTGGACCCGGCCCCGACTAGAGCAGTACTTC. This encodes CAWTRPRLEQYF.

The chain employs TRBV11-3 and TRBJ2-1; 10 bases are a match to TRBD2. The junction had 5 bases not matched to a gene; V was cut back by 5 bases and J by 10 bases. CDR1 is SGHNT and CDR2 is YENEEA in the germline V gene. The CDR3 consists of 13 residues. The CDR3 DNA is TGTGCCAGCAGCCCGGGACTAGCGAACGAGCAGTTCTTC. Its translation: CASSPGLANEQFF.

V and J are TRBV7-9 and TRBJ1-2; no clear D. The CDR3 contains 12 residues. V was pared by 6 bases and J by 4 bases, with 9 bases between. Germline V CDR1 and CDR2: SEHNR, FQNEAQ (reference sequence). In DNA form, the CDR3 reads TGTGCCAGCAGATCAGGCCTCTATGGCTACACCTTC. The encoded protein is CASRSGLYGYTF.

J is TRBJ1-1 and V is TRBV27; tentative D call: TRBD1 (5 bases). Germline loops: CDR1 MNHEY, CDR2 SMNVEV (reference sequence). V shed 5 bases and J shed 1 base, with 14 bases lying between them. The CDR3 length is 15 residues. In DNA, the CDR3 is TGTGCCAGCAGTCCGACCGGAACAGGGAACACTGAAGCTTTCTTT. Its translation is CASSPTGTGNTEAFF.

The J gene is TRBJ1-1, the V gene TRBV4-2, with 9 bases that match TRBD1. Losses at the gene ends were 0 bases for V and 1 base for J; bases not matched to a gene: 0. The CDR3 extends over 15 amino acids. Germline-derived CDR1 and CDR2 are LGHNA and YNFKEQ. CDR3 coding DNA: TGTGCCAGCAGCCAAGAGGACAGGGGGAACACTGAAGCTTTCTTT. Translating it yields CASSQEDRGNTEAFF.

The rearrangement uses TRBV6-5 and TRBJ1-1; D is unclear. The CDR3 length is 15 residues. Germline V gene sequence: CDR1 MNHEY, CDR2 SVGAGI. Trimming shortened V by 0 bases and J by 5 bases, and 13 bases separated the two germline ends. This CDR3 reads CASSYSFFSRTEAFF. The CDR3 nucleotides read TGTGCCAGCAGTTACTCATTCTTCTCGAGGACTGAAGCTTTCTTT.